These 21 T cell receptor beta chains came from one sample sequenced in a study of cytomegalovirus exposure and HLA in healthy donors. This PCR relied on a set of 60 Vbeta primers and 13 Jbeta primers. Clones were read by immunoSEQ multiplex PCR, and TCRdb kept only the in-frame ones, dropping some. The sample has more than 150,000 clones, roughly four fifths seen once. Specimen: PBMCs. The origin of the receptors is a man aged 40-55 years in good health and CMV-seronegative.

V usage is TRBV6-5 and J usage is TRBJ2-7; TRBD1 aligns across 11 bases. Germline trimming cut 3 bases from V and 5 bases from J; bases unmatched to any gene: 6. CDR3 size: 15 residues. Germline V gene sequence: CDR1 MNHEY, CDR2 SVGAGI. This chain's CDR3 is CASSYGQGAADEQYV. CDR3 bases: TGTGCCAGCAGTTATGGACAGGGGGCGGCTGACGAGCAGTACGTC.

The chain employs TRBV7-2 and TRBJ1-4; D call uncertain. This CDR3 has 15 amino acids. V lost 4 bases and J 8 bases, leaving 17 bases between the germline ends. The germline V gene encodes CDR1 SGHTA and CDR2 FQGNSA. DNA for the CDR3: TGTGCCAGCAGCTCACACCCGGGAGGAGAAGAAAAACTGTTTTTT. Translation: CASSSHPGGEEKLFF.

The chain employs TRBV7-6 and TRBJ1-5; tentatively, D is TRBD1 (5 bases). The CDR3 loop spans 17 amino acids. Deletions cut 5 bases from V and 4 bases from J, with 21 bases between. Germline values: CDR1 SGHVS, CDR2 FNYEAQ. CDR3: CASSPYLQTAPNQPQHF. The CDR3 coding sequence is TGTGCCAGCAGCCCCTACCTCCAGACAGCCCCTAATCAGCCCCAGCATTTT.

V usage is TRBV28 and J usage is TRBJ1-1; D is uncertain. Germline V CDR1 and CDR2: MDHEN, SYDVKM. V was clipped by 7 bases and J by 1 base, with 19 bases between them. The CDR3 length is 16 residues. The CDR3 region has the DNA TGTGCCAGCACCTCCTCAAAAGGGAGTCGGAACACTGAAGCTTTCTTT. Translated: CASTSSKGSRNTEAFF.

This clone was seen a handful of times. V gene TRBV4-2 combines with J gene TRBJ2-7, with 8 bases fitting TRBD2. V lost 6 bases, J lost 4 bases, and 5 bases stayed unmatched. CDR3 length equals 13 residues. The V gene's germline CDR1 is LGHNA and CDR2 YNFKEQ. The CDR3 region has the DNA TGTGCCAGCAGTAGCGGGATCGGGTACGAGCAGTACGTC. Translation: CASSSGIGYEQYV.

This CDR3 reads CASSSRTGPGNTIYF. The DNA of the CDR3 is TGTGCCAGCAGTTCCCGGACAGGGCCAGGAAACACCATATATTTT. This chain uses TRBV6-5 with TRBJ1-3; TRBD1 matches 8 bases. Germline V gene data show CDR1 as MNHEY and CDR2 as SVGAGI. The CDR3 is 15 residues long. Unmatched junction bases numbered 6, after V lost 4 bases and J lost 4 bases.

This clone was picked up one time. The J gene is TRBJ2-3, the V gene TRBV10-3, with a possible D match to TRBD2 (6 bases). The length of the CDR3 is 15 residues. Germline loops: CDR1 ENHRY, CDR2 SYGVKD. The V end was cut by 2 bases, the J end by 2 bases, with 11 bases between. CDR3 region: CAISELSGLTDTQYF. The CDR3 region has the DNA TGTGCCATCAGTGAGCTTAGCGGCCTCACAGATACGCAGTATTTT.

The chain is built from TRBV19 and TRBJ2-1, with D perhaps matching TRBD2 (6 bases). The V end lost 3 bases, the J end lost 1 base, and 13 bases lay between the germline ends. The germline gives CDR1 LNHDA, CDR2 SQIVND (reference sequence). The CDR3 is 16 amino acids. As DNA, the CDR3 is TGTGCCAGTAGTATGTCCGGGAGCGGGTCCTACAATGAGCAGTTCTTC. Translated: CASSMSGSGSYNEQFF.

CDR3 coding DNA: TGTGCCAGCAGTGACTCTCGGACTAGCGCTATCTACGAGCAGTACGTC. It codes for CASSDSRTSAIYEQYV. This chain links TRBV6-4 with TRBJ2-7, with 9 bases fitting TRBD2. Germline V lookup: CDR1 MRHNA, CDR2 SNTAGT. The CDR3 has 16 residues. Trimming took 0 bases from V and 3 from J; bases not matched to a gene: 6.

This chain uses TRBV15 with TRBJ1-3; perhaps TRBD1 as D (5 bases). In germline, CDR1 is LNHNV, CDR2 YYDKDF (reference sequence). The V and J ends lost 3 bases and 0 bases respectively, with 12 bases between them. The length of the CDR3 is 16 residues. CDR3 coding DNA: TGTGCCACCAGCAGGAACAGGCCCGGCTCTGGAAACACCATATATTTT. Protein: CATSRNRPGSGNTIYF.

The CDR3 DNA reads TGTGCCAGCAGCTCCGCAGTTTCTCCAACTAATGAAAAACTGTTTTTT. Translated, it gives CASSSAVSPTNEKLFF. V is TRBV5-6 and J is TRBJ1-4; unclear D gene. Per germline, CDR1 SGHDT and CDR2 YYEEEE. Trimming cost V 3 bases and J 0 bases, with 12 bases left between them. The CDR3 is 16 amino acids.

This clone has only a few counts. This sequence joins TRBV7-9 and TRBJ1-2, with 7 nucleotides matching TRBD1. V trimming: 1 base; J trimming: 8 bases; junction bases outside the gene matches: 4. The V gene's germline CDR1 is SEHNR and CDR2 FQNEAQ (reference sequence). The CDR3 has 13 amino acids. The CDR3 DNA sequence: TGTGCCAGCAGCTTAGGGAGGGGGCGAGGCTACACCTTC. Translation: CASSLGRGRGYTF.

CDR3 protein: CASSPLARSPYEQYF. The CDR3 nucleotides are TGTGCCAGCAGTCCGCTAGCTCGGAGCCCCTACGAGCAGTACTTC. This chain links TRBV27 with TRBJ2-7, with D possibly being TRBD2 (5 bases). The CDR3 is 15 residues long. In germline, CDR1 is MNHEY, CDR2 SMNVEV (reference sequence). The V end was cut by 5 bases, the J end by 2 bases, with 16 bases between.

CDR3 bases: TGTGCCAGCCACGATAGAGGAGGGTTAGAGACCCAGTACTTC. Encoded protein: CASHDRGGLETQYF. The chain carries TRBV28 and TRBJ2-5; D may be TRBD2 (6 bases). The V end lost 8 bases, the J end lost 4 bases, and 17 bases lay between the germline ends. The germline V gene has CDR1 MDHEN and CDR2 SYDVKM. This CDR3 comprises 14 residues.

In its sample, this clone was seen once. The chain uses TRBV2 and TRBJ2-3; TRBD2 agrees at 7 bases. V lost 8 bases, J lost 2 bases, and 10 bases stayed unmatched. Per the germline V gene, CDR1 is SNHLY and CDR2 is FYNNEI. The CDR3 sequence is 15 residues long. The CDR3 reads CASDREDFFTDTQYF. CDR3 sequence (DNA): TGTGCCAGCGACCGGGAGGATTTTTTCACAGATACGCAGTATTTT.

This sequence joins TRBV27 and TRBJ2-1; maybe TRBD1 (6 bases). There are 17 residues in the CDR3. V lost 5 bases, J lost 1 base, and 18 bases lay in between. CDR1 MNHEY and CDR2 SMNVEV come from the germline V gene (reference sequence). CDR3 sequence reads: CASSIGQTWTSYNEQFF. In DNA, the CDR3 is TGTGCCAGCAGTATCGGACAGACCTGGACGTCCTACAATGAGCAGTTCTTC.

CDR3 coding DNA: TGTGCCAGCAGCAAAGAGAAAGGCGGACAGCCCCAGCATTTT. Its translation is CASSKEKGGQPQHF. V usage is TRBV21-1 and J usage is TRBJ1-5. TRBV21-1 is labeled a pseudogene. CDR3 length equals 14 residues.

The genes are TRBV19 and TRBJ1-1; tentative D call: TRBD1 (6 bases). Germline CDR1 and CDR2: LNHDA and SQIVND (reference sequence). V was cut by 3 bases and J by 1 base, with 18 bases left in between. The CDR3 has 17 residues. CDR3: CASSMRQGGMWNTEAFF. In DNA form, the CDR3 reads TGTGCCAGTAGTATGAGACAAGGGGGTATGTGGAACACTGAAGCTTTCTTT.

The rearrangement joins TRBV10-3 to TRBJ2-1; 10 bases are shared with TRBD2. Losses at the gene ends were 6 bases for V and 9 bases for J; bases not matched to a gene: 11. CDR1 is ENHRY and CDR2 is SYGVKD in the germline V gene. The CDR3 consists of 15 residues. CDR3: CAIRPKAGGVSEQFF. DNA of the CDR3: TGTGCCATCAGGCCCAAAGCGGGAGGGGTAAGTGAGCAGTTCTTC.

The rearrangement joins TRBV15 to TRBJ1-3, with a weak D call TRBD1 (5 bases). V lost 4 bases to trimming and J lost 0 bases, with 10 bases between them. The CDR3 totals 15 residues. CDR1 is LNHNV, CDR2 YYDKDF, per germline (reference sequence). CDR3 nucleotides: TGTGCCACCAGCATTGGGGCCCGCTCTGGAAACACCATATATTTT. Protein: CATSIGARSGNTIYF.

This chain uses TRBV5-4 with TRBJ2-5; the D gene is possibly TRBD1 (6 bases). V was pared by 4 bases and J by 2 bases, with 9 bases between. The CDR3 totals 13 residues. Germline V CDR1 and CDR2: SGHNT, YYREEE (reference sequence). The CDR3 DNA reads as TGTGCCAGCAGCCCAGGGGTTCAAGAGACCCAGTACTTC. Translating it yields CASSPGVQETQYF.